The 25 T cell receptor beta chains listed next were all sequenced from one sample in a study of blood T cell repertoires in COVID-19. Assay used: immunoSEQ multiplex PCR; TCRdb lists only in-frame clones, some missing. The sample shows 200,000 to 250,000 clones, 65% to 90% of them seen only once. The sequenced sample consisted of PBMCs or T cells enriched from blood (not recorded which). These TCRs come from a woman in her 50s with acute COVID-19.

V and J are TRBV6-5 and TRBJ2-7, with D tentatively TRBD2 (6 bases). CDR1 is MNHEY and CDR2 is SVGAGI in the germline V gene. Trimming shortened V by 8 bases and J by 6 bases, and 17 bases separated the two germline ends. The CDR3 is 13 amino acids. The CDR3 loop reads CASGEVARSEQYF. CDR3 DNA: TGTGCCAGCGGGGAGGTAGCTAGATCCGAGCAGTACTTC.

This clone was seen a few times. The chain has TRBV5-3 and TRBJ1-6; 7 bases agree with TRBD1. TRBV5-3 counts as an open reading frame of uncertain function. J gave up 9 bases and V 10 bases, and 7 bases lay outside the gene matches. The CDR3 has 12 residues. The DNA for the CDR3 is TGTGCCCCACAGGGGTGGGGTTCACCCCTCCACTTT. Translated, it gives CAPQGWGSPLHF.

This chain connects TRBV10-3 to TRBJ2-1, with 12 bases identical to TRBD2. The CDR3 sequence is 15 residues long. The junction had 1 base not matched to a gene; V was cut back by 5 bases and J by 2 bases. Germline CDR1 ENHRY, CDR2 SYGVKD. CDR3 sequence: CAISSSGRAYNEQFF. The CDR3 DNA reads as TGTGCCATCAGTTCTAGCGGGAGGGCCTACAATGAGCAGTTCTTC.

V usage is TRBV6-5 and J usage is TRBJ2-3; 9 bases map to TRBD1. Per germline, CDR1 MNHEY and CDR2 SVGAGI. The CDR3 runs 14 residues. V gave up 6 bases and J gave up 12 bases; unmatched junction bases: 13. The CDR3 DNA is TGTGCCAGCAGGCCCGAACTCGGACAGGGGTCCCAGTATTTT. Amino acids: CASRPELGQGSQYF.

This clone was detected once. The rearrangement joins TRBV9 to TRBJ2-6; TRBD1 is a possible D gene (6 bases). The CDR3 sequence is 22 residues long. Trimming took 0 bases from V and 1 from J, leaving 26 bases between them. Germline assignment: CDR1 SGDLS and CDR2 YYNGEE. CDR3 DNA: TGTGCCAGCAGCGTAGACGACAGGCGAAGTCCCCACCTCTCGTCTGGGGCCAACGTCCTGACTTTC. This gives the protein CASSVDDRRSPHLSSGANVLTF.

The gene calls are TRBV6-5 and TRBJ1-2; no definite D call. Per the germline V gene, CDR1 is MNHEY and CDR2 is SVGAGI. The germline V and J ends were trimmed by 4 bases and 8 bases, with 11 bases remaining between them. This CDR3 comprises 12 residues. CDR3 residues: CASSSAGRGYTF. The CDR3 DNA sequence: TGTGCCAGCAGTTCAGCGGGTCGGGGCTACACCTTC.

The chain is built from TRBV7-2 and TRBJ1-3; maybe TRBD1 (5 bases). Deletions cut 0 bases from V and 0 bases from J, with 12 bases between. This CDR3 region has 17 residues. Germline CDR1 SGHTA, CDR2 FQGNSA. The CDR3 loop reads CASSLAGRGYSGNTIYF. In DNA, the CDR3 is TGTGCCAGCAGCTTAGCGGGAAGGGGTTACTCTGGAAACACCATATATTTT.

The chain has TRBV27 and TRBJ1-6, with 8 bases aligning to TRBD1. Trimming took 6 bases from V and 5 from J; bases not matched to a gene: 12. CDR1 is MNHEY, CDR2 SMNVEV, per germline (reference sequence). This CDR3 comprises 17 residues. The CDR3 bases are TGTGCCAGCAGAGGGACAGGCTACATTACCGATAATTCACCCCTCCACTTT. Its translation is CASRGTGYITDNSPLHF.

The CDR3 reads CASKADLGANEKLFF. DNA for the CDR3: TGTGCCAGTAAGGCCGACCTGGGCGCTAATGAAAAACTGTTTTTT. V usage is TRBV19 and J usage is TRBJ1-4, with unresolved D. Trimming pared 7 bases from V and 3 bases from J, leaving 15 bases between. This CDR3 is 15 amino acids long. Germline V gives CDR1 LNHDA, CDR2 SQIVND (reference sequence).

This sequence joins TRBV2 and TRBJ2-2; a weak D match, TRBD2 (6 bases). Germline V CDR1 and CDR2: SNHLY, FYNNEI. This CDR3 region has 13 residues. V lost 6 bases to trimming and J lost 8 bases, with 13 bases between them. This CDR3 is CASRGGRMGELFF. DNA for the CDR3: TGTGCCAGCAGGGGAGGACGGATGGGGGAGCTGTTTTTT.

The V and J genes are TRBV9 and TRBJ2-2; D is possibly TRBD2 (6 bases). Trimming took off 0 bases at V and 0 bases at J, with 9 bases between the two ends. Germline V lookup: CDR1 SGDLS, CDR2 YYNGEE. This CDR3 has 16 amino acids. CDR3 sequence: CASSVAPGANTGELFF. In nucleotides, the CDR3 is TGTGCCAGCAGCGTAGCTCCGGGGGCGAACACCGGGGAGCTGTTTTTT.

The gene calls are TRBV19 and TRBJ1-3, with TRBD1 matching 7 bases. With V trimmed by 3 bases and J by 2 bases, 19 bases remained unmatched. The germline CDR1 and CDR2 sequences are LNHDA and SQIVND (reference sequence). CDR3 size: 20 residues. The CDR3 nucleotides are TGTGCCAGTAGTATTCGGACAGGCCGCTCCGGCCAAGACCCTGGAAACACCATATATTTT. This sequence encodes CASSIRTGRSGQDPGNTIYF.

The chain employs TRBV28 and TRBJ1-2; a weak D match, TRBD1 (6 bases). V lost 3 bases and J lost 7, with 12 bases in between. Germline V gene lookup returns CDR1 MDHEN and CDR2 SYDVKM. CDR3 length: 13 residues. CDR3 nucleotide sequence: TGTGCCAGCAGTTTTGGGACATCAAGTGGCTACACCTTC. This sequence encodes CASSFGTSSGYTF.

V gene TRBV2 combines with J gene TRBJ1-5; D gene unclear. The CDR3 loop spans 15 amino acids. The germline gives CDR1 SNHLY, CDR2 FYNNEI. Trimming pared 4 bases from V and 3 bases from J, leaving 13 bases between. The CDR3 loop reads CASSGGHRDNQPQHF. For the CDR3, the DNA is TGTGCCAGCAGTGGAGGGCATCGAGACAATCAGCCCCAGCATTTT.

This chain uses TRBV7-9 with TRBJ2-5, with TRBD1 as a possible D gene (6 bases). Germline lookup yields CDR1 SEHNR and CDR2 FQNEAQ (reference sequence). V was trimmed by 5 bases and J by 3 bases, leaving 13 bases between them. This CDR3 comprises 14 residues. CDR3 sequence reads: CASSLTGGKETQYF. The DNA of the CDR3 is TGTGCCAGCAGCCTGACAGGAGGAAAAGAGACCCAGTACTTC.

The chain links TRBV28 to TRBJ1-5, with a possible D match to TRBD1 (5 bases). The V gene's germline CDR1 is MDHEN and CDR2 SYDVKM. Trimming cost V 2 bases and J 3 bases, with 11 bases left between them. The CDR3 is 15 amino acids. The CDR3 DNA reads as TGTGCCAGCAGTTTAAGACAGACACCCAATCAGCCCCAGCATTTT. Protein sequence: CASSLRQTPNQPQHF.

The CDR3 reads CASSFQGSEEQYF. The CDR3 nucleotides are TGCGCCAGCAGCTTCCAGGGATCGGAGGAGCAGTACTTC. This chain joins TRBV5-1 and TRBJ2-7; tentatively, D is TRBD1 (5 bases). Germline loops: CDR1 SGHRS, CDR2 YFSETQ. V dropped 2 bases and J dropped 7 bases, with 13 bases sitting between them. CDR3 length equals 13 residues.

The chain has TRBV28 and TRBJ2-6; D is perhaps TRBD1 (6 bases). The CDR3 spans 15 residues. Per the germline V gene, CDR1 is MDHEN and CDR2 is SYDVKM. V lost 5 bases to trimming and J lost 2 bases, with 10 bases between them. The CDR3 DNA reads TGTGCCAGCAGTCAACAGGGCGCTGGGGCCAACGTCCTGACTTTC. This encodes CASSQQGAGANVLTF.

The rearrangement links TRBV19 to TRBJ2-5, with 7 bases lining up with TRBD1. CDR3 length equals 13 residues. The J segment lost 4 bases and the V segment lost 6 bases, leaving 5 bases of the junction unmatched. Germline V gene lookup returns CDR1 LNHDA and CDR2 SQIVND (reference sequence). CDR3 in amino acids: CASRKGQLETQYF. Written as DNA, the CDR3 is TGTGCCAGTAGAAAGGGACAGTTAGAGACCCAGTACTTC. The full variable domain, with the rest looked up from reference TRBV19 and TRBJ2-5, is DGGITQSPKYLFRKEGQNVTLSCEQNLNHDAMYWYRQDPGQGLRLIYYSQIVNDFQKGDIAEGYSVSREKKESFPLTVTSAQKNPTAFYLCASRKGQLETQYFGPGTRLLVL.

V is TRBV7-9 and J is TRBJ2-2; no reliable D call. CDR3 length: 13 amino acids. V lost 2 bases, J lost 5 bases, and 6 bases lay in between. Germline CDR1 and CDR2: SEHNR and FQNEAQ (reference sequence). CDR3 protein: CASSLTRTGELFF. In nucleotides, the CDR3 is TGTGCCAGCAGCTTAACTCGAACCGGGGAGCTGTTTTTT. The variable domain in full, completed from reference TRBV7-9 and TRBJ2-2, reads DTGVSQNPRHKITKRGQNVTFRCDPISEHNRLYWYRQTLGQGPEFLTYFQNEAQLEKSRLLSDRFSAERPKGSFSTLEIQRTEQGDSAMYLCASSLTRTGELFFGEGSRLTVL.

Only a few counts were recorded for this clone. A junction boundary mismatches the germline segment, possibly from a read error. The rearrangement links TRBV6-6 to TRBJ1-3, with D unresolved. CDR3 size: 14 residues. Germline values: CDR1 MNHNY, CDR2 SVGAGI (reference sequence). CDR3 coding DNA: TGTGCCAGCAGCCCCGAGGGAACTGGGAACACCATATATTTT. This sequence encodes CASSPEGTGNTIYF.

CDR3 coding DNA: TGTGCCAGCAGCCCGTATCTTAATGAAAAACTGTTTTTT. Residues: CASSPYLNEKLFF. The rearrangement uses TRBV3-1 (or the pseudogene TRBV3-2) and TRBJ1-4; D not certain. Germline CDR1 LGHDT, CDR2 YNNKEL (reference sequence). V was clipped by 4 bases and J by 4 bases, with 7 bases between them. The CDR3 extends over 13 amino acids.

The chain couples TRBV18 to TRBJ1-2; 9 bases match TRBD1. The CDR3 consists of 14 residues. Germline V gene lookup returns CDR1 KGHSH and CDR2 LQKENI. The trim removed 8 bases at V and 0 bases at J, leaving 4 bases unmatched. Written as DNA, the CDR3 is TGTGCCAGCCGAGGGACAGGGTCTAACTATGGCTACACCTTC. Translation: CASRGTGSNYGYTF.

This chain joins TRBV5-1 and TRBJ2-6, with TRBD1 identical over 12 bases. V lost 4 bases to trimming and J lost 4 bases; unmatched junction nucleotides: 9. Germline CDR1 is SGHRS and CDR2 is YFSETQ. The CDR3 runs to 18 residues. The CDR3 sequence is CASSPTGTGGSGANVLTF. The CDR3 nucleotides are TGCGCCAGCAGCCCAACCGGGACAGGGGGCTCAGGGGCCAACGTCCTGACTTTC.

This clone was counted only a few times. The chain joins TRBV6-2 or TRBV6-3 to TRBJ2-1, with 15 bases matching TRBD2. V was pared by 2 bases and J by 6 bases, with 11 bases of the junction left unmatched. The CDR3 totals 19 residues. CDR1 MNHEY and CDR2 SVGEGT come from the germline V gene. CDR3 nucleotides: TGTGCCAGCAGTTACACCCAAAACAGGGGACTAGCGGGGGGCAATGAGCAGTTCTTC. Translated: CASSYTQNRGLAGGNEQFF.